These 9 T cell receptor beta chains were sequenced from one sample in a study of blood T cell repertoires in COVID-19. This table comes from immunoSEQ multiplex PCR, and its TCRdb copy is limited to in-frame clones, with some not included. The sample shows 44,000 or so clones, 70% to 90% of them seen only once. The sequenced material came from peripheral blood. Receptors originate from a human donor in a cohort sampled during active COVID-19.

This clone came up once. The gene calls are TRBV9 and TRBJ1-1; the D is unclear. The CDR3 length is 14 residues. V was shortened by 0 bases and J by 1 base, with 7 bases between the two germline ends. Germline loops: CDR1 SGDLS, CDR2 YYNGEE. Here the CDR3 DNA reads TGTGCCAGCAGCGTAGTTGAGGGGAACACTGAAGCTTTCTTT. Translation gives CASSVVEGNTEAFF.

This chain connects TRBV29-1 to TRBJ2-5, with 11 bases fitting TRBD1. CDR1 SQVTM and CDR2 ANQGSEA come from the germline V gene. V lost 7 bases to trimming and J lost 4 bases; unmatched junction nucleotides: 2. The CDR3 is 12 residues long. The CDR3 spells CSAGTGGETQYF. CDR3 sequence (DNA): TGCAGCGCGGGGACAGGGGGAGAGACCCAGTACTTC.

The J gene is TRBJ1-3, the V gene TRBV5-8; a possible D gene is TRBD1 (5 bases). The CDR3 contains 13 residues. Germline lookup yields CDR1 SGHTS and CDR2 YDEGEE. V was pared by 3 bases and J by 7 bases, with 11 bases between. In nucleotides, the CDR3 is TGTGCCAGCAGCTCAGGGTTTCGGAACACCATATATTTT. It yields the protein CASSSGFRNTIYF. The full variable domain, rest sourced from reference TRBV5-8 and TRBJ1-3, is EAGVTQSPTHLIKTRGQQATLRCSPISGHTSVYWYQQALGLGLQFLLWYDEGEERNRGNFPPRFSGRQFPNYSSELNVNALELEDSALYLCASSSGFRNTIYFGEGSWLTVV.

The CDR3 region is CASSQVRGTEAFF. The CDR3, as DNA: TGCGCCAGCAGCCAAGTCAGGGGCACTGAAGCTTTCTTT. The rearrangement links TRBV4-1 to TRBJ1-1; possible D gene TRBD1, 6 bases. CDR3 length: 13 residues. Trimming stripped 1 base from V and 4 bases from J, with 7 bases between. Germline CDR1 reads MGHRA; CDR2 reads YSYEKL.

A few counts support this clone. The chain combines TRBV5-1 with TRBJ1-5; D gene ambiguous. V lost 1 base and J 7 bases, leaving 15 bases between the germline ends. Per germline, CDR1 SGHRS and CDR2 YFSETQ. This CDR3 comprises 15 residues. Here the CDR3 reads CASSLTGSPGQPQHF. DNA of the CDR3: TGCGCCAGCAGCTTGACCGGGAGCCCCGGGCAGCCCCAGCATTTT.

The CDR3 DNA is TGCGCCAGCAGCCAGGGCACAGGTAGCTCTGGGGCCAACGTCCTGACTTTC. Translation gives CASSQGTGSSGANVLTF. The V and J genes are TRBV4-3 and TRBJ2-6; perhaps TRBD1 as D (5 bases). Deletions cut 3 bases from V and 0 bases from J, with 12 bases between. Germline CDR1 and CDR2: LGHNA and YSLEER. This CDR3 spans 17 amino acids.

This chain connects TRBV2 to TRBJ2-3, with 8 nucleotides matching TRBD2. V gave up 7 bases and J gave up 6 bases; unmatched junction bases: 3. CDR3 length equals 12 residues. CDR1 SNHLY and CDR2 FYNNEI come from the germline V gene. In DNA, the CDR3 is TGTGCCAGCAACGGGGGGGCCGATACGCAGTATTTT. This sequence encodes CASNGGADTQYF.

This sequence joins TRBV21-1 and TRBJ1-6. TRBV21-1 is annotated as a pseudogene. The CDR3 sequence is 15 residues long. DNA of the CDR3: TGTGCCAGCAGCAACGAGGGAAGGTTAGTTTCACCCCTCCACTTT. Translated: CASSNEGRLVSPLHF.

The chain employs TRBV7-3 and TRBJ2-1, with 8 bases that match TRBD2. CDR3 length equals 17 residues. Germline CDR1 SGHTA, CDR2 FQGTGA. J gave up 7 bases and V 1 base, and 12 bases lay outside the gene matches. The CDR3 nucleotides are TGTGCCAGCAGCTTAAGCGTACCGGGACTAGAAGGGAATGAGCAGTTCTTC. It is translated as CASSLSVPGLEGNEQFF.